This is a list of T cell receptor beta chains from one sample in a study of T cell repertoires in cytomegalovirus infection. These receptors have no identified antigens. TCRdb re-called the reads with MiXCR, one entry per CDR3 protein. The sample records around 900,000 distinct CDR3 sequences, roughly 31% being singletons. Material: cultured CD8+ T cells from PBMCs, obtained from culture after CMV antigen stimulation. The receptors stem from a human donor in good health (CMV status not recorded). Some clones in this sample may be carry-over from other donors' samples. The CDR3 runs from the conserved cysteine through the conserved F or W. The D gene is left open where the match is weak. Clone sizes are given selectively: once, few, many, or a class where the clone is expanded.

TRBD1	TRBV2	.	TRBJ1-1	CASSGDRSTGRTEAFF	TGTGCCAGCAGTGGGGACAGATCCACTGGAAGGACTGAAGCTTTCTTT
.	TRBV7-9	many	TRBJ1-3	CASSAGRASGNTIYF	TGTGCCAGCAGCGCAGGACGGGCCTCTGGAAACACCATATATTTT
.	TRBV12-3/TRBV12-4	many	TRBJ2-7	CASTWGGRKDEQYF	TGTGCCAGCACCTGGGGGGGGCGCAAGGACGAGCAGTACTTC
TRBD2	TRBV7-6	.	TRBJ2-1	CASSLSGGVDEQFF	TGTGCTAGCAGCTTAAGCGGGGGGGTCGATGAGCAGTTCTTC
TRBD1	TRBV2	few	TRBJ2-1	CASSGDRGFGTYNEQFF	TGTGCCAGCAGTGGGGACAGGGGGTTTGGAACCTACAATGAGCAGTTCTTC
.	TRBV20-1	.	TRBJ2-1	CSARSMTRGNEQFF	TGCAGTGCTAGATCCATGACCCGCGGCAATGAGCAGTTCTTC
TRBD1	TRBV4-1	.	TRBJ2-1	CASSQRPTGQDEQFF	TGCGCCAGCAGCCAAAGACCGACAGGGCAGGATGAGCAGTTCTTC
.	TRBV5-6	.	TRBJ1-1	CASSLGQRGTEAFF	TGTGCCAGCAGCTTGGGGCAGAGGGGCACTGAAGCTTTCTTT
TRBD2	TRBV28	.	TRBJ2-3	CASSLTTSGGVTDTQYF	TGTGCCAGCAGTCTAACGACTAGCGGGGGGGTCACAGATACGCAGTATTTT
.	TRBV27	.	TRBJ1-4	CAAGAAKLFF	TGTGCCGCCGGTGCGGCGAAACTGTTTTTT
TRBD2	TRBV28	.	TRBJ2-7	CASSPDRGLVSYEQYF	TGTGCCAGCAGTCCAGATAGGGGACTAGTCTCATACGAGCAGTACTTC
TRBD2	TRBV20-1	few	TRBJ2-1	CSAPAGLAGGHYNEQFF	TGCAGTGCTCCAGCCGGGCTAGCGGGGGGACACTACAATGAGCAGTTCTTC
.	TRBV27	.	TRBJ1-1	CASSLSSGGADTEAFF	TGTGCCAGCAGTTTATCATCGGGGGGAGCGGACACTGAAGCTTTCTTT
TRBD2	TRBV3-1	few	TRBJ2-1	CASSQGLAGQFF	TGTGCCAGCAGCCAAGGACTAGCGGGGCAGTTCTTC
.	TRBV12-3/TRBV12-4	few	TRBJ1-1	CASSLGDIYTEAFF	TGTGCCAGCAGCCTGGGGGACATCTACACTGAAGCTTTCTTT
TRBD2	TRBV6-8	once	TRBJ2-7	CASSYERGTYEQYF	TGTGCCAGCAGTTACGAGCGGGGGACCTACGAGCAGTACTTC
.	TRBV5-6	.	TRBJ2-2	CASSLAILDTGELFF	TGTGCCAGCAGCTTGGCCATTCTCGACACCGGGGAGCTGTTTTTT
.	TRBV7-2	many	TRBJ2-2	CASSFSGPNTGELFF	TGTGCCAGCAGCTTCTCCGGCCCGAACACCGGGGAGCTGTTTTTT
TRBD2	TRBV5-4	.	TRBJ2-1	CASSATSGGGTYNEQFF	TGTGCCAGCAGCGCGACTAGCGGGGGAGGAACCTACAATGAGCAGTTCTTC
.	TRBV27	.	TRBJ1-3	CASRPGQREAYSGNTIDF	TGTGCCAGCCGGCCTGGTCAAAGAGAGGCGTACTCTGGAAACACCATAGATTTT
.	TRBV2	few	TRBJ1-1	CASSEPRAPNTEAFF	TGTGCCAGCAGTGAACCGAGGGCCCCGAACACTGAAGCTTTCTTT
.	TRBV5-4	.	TRBJ2-5	CASSFSLGARETQYF	TGTGCCAGCAGCTTTTCGTTAGGGGCTCGGGAGACCCAGTACTTC
.	TRBV12-5	.	TRBJ1-2	CASGLIEGDGYTF	TGTGCTAGTGGCTTGATAGAAGGGGATGGCTACACCTTC
.	TRBV12-3/TRBV12-4	few	TRBJ2-5	CASRPLGEETQYF	TGTGCCAGCAGGCCGTTGGGGGAAGAGACCCAGTACTTC
.	TRBV7-2	many	TRBJ1-4	CASSFPPTGRDEKLFF	TGTGCCAGCAGCTTTCCCCCAACTGGAAGGGATGAAAAACTGTTTTTT
.	TRBV27	.	TRBJ2-5	CASSLDRAKETQYF	TGTGCCAGCAGTTTGGACAGAGCTAAAGAGACCCAGTACTTC
TRBD1	TRBV19	.	TRBJ2-1	CASSRDRVSFSYNEQFF	TGTGCCAGCAGCCGAGACAGGGTTTCTTTTTCCTACAATGAGCAGTTCTTC
.	TRBV25-1	few	TRBJ1-6	CASSEAGGIMIESPLHF	TGTGCCAGCAGTGAGGCGGGAGGGATAATGATTGAATCACCCCTCCACTTT
TRBD2	TRBV7-2	many	TRBJ2-5	CASSSRGAGGYVQETQYF	TGTGCCAGCAGCTCCCGAGGAGCGGGGGGATATGTCCAAGAGACCCAGTACTTC
.	TRBV7-9	.	TRBJ1-4	CASSFIAPPPMAKLFF	TGTGCCAGCAGCTTTATCGCCCCCCCCCCCATGGCAAAACTTTTTTTT
.	TRBV7-9	few	TRBJ2-2	CASGESHANTGELFF	TGTGCCAGCGGGGAATCCCATGCGAACACCGGGGAGCTGTTTTTT
TRBD1	TRBV7-6	.	TRBJ1-1	CASSQTQGMTEAFF	TGTGCCAGCAGCCAAACACAGGGGATGACTGAAGCTTTCTTT
TRBD1	TRBV20-1	few	TRBJ2-5	CSARDELGQQETQYF	TGCAGTGCTAGAGATGAGTTGGGACAGCAAGAGACCCAGTACTTC
.	TRBV6-5	.	TRBJ1-3	CASSFTPPSPGNTIYF	TGTGCCAGCAGTTTCACCCCCCCCAGCCCTGGAAACACCATATATTTT
.	TRBV7-9	many	TRBJ1-1	CASSSGGLGRTEAFF	TGTGCCAGCAGCTCAGGAGGGCTCGGTCGAACTGAAGCTTTCTTT
.	TRBV27	few	TRBJ1-4	CASRDQGINEKLFF	TGTGCCAGCAGAGACCAGGGAATCAATGAAAAACTGTTTTTT
TRBD1	TRBV7-7	once	TRBJ2-1	CASSPGQGSGSYIEQFF	TGTGCTAGCAGCCCGGGACAGGGGTCGGGCTCCTACATTGAGCAGTTCTTC
.	TRBV6-5	few	TRBJ1-1	CASTPSSGNTEAFF	TGTGCCAGCACTCCGTCGTCGGGGAACACTGAAGCTTTCTTT